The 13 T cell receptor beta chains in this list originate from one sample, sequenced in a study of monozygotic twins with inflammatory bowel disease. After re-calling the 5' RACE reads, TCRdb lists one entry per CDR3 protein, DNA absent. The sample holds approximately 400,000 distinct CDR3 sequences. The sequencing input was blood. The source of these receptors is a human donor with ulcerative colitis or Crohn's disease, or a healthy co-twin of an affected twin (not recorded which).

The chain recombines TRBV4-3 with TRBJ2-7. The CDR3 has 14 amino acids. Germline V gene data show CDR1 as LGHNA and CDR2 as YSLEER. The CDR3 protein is CASSLVLRSYEQYF.

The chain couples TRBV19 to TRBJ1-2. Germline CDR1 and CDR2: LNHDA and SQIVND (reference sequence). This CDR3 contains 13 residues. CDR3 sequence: CASSIGGVGGYTF.

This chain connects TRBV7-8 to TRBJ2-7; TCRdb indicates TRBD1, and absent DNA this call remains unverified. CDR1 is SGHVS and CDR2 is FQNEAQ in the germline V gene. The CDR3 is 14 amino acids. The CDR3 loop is CASSYGTGKGEQYF.

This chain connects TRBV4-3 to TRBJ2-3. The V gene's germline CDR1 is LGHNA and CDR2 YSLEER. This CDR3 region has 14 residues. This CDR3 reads CASSQDRFTDTQYF.

This CDR3 is CASSLPGGTYNEQFF. J is TRBJ2-1 and V is TRBV5-6; TCRdb designates TRBD1, a call that cannot be tested without DNA. The CDR3 has 15 amino acids. Germline V gene lookup returns CDR1 SGHDT and CDR2 YYEEEE.

This CDR3 is CASRGGGQGYEQYF. This sequence joins TRBV11-2 and TRBJ2-7; TCRdb's D call of TRBD1 is untestable without DNA. This CDR3 comprises 14 residues. Germline CDR1 and CDR2: SGHAT and FQNNGV.

The CDR3 sequence: CASRRSGPMAGELFF. The rearrangement links TRBV5-1 to TRBJ2-2; the TCRdb call, TRBD1, lacks DNA for checking. The CDR3 is 15 amino acids. The germline V gene has CDR1 SGHRS and CDR2 YFSETQ.

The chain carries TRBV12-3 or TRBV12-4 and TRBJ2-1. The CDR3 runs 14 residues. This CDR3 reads CASTPQGSYNEQFF.

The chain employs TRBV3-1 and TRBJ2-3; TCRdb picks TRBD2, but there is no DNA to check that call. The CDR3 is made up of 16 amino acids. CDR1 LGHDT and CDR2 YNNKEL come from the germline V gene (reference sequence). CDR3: CASSYSSGVAMDTQYF.

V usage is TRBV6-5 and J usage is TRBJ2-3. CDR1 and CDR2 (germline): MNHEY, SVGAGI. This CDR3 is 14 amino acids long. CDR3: CASSYTHESDTQYF.

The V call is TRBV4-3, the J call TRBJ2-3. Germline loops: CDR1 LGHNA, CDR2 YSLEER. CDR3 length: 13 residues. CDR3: CASSQDAGDTQYF.

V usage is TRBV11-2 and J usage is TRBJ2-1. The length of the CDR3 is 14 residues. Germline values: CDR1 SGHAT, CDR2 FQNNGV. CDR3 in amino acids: CASSLDRKISEQFF. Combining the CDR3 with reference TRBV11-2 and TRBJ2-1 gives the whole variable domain EAGVAQSPRYKIIEKRQSVAFWCNPISGHATLYWYQQILGQGPKLLIQFQNNGVVDDSQLPKDRFSAERLKGVDSTLKIQPAKLEDSAVYLCASSLDRKISEQFFGPGTRLTVL.

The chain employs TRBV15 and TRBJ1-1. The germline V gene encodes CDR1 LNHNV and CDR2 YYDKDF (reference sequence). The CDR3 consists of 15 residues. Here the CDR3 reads CATSRDPGGHTEAFF.